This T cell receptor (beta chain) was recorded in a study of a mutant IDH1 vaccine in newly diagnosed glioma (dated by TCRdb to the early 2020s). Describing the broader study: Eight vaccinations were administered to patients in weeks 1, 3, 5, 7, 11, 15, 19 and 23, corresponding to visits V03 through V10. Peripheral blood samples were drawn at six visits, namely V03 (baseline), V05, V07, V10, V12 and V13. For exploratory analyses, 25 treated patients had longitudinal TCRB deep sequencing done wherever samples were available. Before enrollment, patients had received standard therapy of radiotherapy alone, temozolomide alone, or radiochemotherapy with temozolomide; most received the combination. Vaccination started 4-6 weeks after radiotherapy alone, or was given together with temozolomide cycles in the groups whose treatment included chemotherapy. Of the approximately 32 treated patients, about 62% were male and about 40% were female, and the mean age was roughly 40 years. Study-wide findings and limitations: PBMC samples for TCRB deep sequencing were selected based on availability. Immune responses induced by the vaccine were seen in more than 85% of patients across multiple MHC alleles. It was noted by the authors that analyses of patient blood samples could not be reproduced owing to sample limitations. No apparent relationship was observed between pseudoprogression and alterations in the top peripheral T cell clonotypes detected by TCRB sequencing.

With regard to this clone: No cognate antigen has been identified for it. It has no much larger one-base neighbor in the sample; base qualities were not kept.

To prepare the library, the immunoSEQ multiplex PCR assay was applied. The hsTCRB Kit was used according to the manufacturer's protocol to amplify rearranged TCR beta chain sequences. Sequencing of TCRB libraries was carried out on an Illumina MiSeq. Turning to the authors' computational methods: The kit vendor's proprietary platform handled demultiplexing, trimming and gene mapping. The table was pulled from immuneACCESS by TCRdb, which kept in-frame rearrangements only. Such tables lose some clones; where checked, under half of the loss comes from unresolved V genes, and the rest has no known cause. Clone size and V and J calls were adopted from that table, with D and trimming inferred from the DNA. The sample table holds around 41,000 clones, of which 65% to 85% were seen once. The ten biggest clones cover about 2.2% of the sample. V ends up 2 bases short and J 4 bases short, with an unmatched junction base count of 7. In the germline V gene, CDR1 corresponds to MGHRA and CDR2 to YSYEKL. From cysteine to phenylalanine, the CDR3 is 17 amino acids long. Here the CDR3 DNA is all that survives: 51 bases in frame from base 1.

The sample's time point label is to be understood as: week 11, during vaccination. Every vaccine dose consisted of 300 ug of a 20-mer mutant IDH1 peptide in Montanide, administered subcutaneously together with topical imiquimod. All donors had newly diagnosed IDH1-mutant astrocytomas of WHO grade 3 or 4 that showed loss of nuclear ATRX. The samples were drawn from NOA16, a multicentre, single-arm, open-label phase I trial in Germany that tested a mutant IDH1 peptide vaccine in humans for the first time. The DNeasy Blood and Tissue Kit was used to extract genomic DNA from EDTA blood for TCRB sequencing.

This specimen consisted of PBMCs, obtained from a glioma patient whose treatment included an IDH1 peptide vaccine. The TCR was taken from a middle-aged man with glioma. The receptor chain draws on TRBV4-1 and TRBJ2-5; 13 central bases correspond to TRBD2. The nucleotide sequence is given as TGCGCCAGCAGCCAACTGGGACTAGCGGGACGGAGAGAGACCCAGTACTTC. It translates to CASSQLGLAGRRETQYF.